The 26 T cell receptor beta chains given below trace back to one sample, sequenced in a study of human T cells and chemical hapten exposure. This sample's time point: pre-sensitization, week 0. The treatment here: therapeutic diphenylcyclopropenone sensitization with weekly scalp DPC. TCRdb reprocessed the RACE reads via MiXCR and lists one record per CDR3 protein. The sample records about 380,000 distinct CDR3 sequences, roughly 4.6% being singletons. This material consisted of whole blood, taken in connection with sensitization to the hapten diphenylcyclopropenone (DPC). The source is a woman between 45 and 65 years old with alopecia areata. Some clones in this sample may be carry-over from other donors' samples.

This clonotype came up many times. The chain has TRBV29-1 and TRBJ2-1; 9 bases fit TRBD1. Germline trimming cut 8 bases from V and 9 bases from J; bases unmatched to any gene: 8. Germline CDR1 is SQVTM and CDR2 is ANQGSEA. There are 12 residues in the CDR3. Here the CDR3 DNA reads TGCAGCTGCCCGGACAGGGGAGGTGAGCAGTTCTTC. It specifies CSCPDRGGEQFF.

This clonotype appeared many times. V usage is TRBV12-3 or TRBV12-4 and J usage is TRBJ2-7; D is unclear. V lost 2 bases and J 1 base, leaving 9 bases between the germline ends. This CDR3 is built from 14 residues. CDR3 nucleotides: TGTGCCAGCAGTTTAAGGATCGGGTCCTACGAGCAGTACTTC. Residues: CASSLRIGSYEQYF.

In its sample, this clonotype was seen many times. V usage is TRBV27 and J usage is TRBJ2-1; a possible D gene is TRBD2 (6 bases). This CDR3 spans 13 amino acids. Germline V gene data show CDR1 as MNHEY and CDR2 as SMNVEV (reference sequence). Trimming pared 2 bases from V and 8 bases from J, leaving 10 bases between. The CDR3 reads CASSLAGGHEQFF. For the CDR3, the DNA is TGTGCCAGCAGTTTAGCCGGGGGACATGAGCAGTTCTTC.

The rearrangement joins TRBV29-1 to TRBJ1-1; D gene uncertain. CDR1 is SQVTM, CDR2 ANQGSEA, per germline. Trimming pared 0 bases from V and 8 bases from J, leaving 16 bases between. CDR3 length equals 14 residues. CDR3 sequence reads: CSVEDRGWVSEAFF. The CDR3 DNA reads as TGCAGCGTTGAAGATCGCGGTTGGGTCTCCGAAGCTTTCTTT.

This clonotype was detected ten times or more. The chain employs TRBV29-1 and TRBJ2-1; 10 nucleotides agree with TRBD1. In germline, CDR1 is SQVTM, CDR2 ANQGSEA. This CDR3 contains 13 residues. Trimming removed 1 base from V and 7 bases from J; junction bases left unmatched: 1. CDR3: CSVEGQGANEQFF. CDR3 in DNA: TGCAGCGTTGAAGGACAGGGGGCAAATGAGCAGTTCTTC.

The chain combines TRBV4-2 with TRBJ2-1; 8 bases fit TRBD2. The length of the CDR3 is 15 residues. The V segment lost 4 bases and the J segment 8 bases; nucleotides outside the gene matches: 10. Per germline, CDR1 LGHNA and CDR2 YNFKEQ. CDR3 sequence reads: CASSPTIGGADEQFF. As DNA, the CDR3 is TGTGCCAGCAGCCCCACTATCGGGGGGGCCGATGAGCAGTTCTTC.

This clonotype has at least ten counts. This chain links TRBV6-5 with TRBJ1-4; D remains unclear. V shed 8 bases and J shed 8 bases, with 12 bases lying between them. The CDR3 runs to 12 residues. Germline V gene data show CDR1 as MNHEY and CDR2 as SVGAGI. The DNA of the CDR3 is TGTGCCAGCTCGGGAAGTGGCGAAAAACTGTTTTTT. This gives the protein CASSGSGEKLFF.

This clonotype has more than one count but fewer than ten. This chain connects TRBV5-6 to TRBJ1-1; the D is unclear. The V gene lost 7 bases and the J gene lost 7 bases, with 23 bases spanning the gap. Germline CDR1 SGHDT, CDR2 YYEEEE. The length of the CDR3 is 15 residues. The CDR3 here is CASGRNGRVQLEAFF. The CDR3 DNA reads TGTGCCAGCGGGAGGAACGGACGGGTCCAGCTTGAAGCTTTCTTT.

This sequence joins TRBV6-5 and TRBJ1-6; a weak D match, TRBD1 (5 bases). The V and J ends lost 0 bases and 7 bases respectively, with 10 bases between them. Germline V gene sequence: CDR1 MNHEY, CDR2 SVGAGI. The CDR3 totals 15 residues. The CDR3 sequence is CASSYSRDPNSPLHF. CDR3 bases: TGTGCCAGCAGTTACTCCAGGGACCCAAATTCACCCCTCCACTTT.

Many counts were recorded for this clonotype. This chain joins TRBV7-9 and TRBJ2-1; D is undetermined. Germline loops: CDR1 SEHNR, CDR2 FQNEAQ (reference sequence). The V and J ends lost 1 base and 6 bases respectively, with 7 bases between them. The length of the CDR3 is 13 residues. CDR3 in DNA: TGTGCCAGCAGCTTAGGGATCTCCAATGAGCAGTTCTTC. Its translation: CASSLGISNEQFF.

This clonotype was picked up many times. The rearrangement joins TRBV27 to TRBJ2-1, with 7 bases fitting TRBD2. J lost 4 bases, V lost 6 bases, and 6 bases had no gene match. There are 14 residues in the CDR3. Germline-derived CDR1 and CDR2 are MNHEY and SMNVEV (reference sequence). The CDR3 loop reads CASSSSGMYNEQFF. CDR3 sequence (DNA): TGTGCCAGCAGCTCTAGCGGCATGTACAATGAGCAGTTCTTC.

This clonotype was observed at least ten times. This chain joins TRBV6-5 and TRBJ2-1; D possibly corresponds to TRBD2 (5 bases). Trimming shortened V by 4 bases and J by 14 bases, and 12 bases separated the two germline ends. Germline V gene lookup returns CDR1 MNHEY and CDR2 SVGAGI. The CDR3 covers 11 residues. CDR3 nucleotide sequence: TGTGCCAGCAGTTTGGGCTCCGGGGAGTTCTTC. Protein: CASSLGSGEFF.

The chain has TRBV20-1 and TRBJ1-6; a weak D match, TRBD1 (5 bases). The V gene lost 6 bases and the J gene lost 2 bases, with 14 bases spanning the gap. Germline lookup yields CDR1 DFQATT and CDR2 SNEGSKA (reference sequence). The CDR3 is 15 residues long. Here the CDR3 reads CSALPAGPYNSPLHF. CDR3 in DNA: TGCAGTGCCCTACCCGCGGGACCCTATAATTCACCCCTCCACTTT.

The rearrangement links TRBV6-6 to TRBJ2-1, with D unclear. Looked up from germline, CDR1 is MNHNY and CDR2 is SVGAGI (reference sequence). The length of the CDR3 is 14 residues. V lost 7 bases and J 7 bases, leaving 17 bases between the germline ends. CDR3 DNA sequence: TGTGCCAGCACCCCCCGAAACTTTCTTAATGAGCAGTTCTTC. This codes for CASTPRNFLNEQFF.

There are many counts of this clonotype. The chain has TRBV29-1 and TRBJ2-3; 10 bases are a match to TRBD2. Germline V gives CDR1 SQVTM, CDR2 ANQGSEA. The junction had 7 bases not matched to a gene; V was cut back by 4 bases and J by 3 bases. The CDR3 consists of 15 residues. The CDR3 region has the DNA TGCAGCGTTGGTATGGCTAGCGGGAGAACAGATACGCAGTATTTT. Its translation: CSVGMASGRTDTQYF.

This clonotype was counted at least ten times. The rearrangement links TRBV30 to TRBJ2-3, with TRBD2 matching over 8 bases. Germline-derived CDR1 and CDR2 are GTSNPN and SVGIG (reference sequence). J lost 6 bases, V lost 0 bases, and 2 bases had no gene match. This CDR3 comprises 13 residues. The CDR3: CAWSVREGDTQYF. For the CDR3, the DNA is TGTGCCTGGAGTGTACGGGAGGGGGATACGCAGTATTTT.

Ten or more counts support this clonotype. The chain recombines TRBV20-1 with TRBJ2-3, with D perhaps given as TRBD1 or TRBD2 (5 bases each). Germline V CDR1 and CDR2: DFQATT, SNEGSKA (reference sequence). V was clipped by 5 bases and J by 7 bases, with 25 bases between them. The CDR3 totals 16 residues. The CDR3 nucleotides are TGCAGTGCTTCCGCACTAGGTAGCAGTCACAGGAATACGCAGTATTTT. Translated: CSASALGSSHRNTQYF.

As for this clonotype: Possible read error: a much larger clone is one base away. This chain links TRBV9 with TRBJ2-6; D gene ambiguous. The germline CDR1 and CDR2 sequences are SGDLS and YYNGEE. The V and J ends lost 3 bases and 0 bases respectively, with 1 base between them. CDR3 size: 13 residues. CDR3: CASSDSGANVLTF. The CDR3 DNA reads TGTGCCAGCAGCGACTCTGGGGCCAACGTCCTGACTTTC. Full variable domain (remainder filled in from reference TRBV9 and TRBJ2-6): DSGVTQTPKHLITATGQRVTLRCSPRSGDLSVYWYQQSLDQGLQFLIQYYNGEERAKGNILERFSAQQFPDLHSELNLSSLELGDSALYFCASSDSGANVLTFGAGSRLTVL.

This chain connects TRBV29-1 to TRBJ1-2, with 7 bases identical to TRBD1. This CDR3 contains 15 residues. J was trimmed by 4 bases and V by 3 bases; bases with no gene match: 11. Germline lookup yields CDR1 SQVTM and CDR2 ANQGSEA. In DNA, the CDR3 is TGCAGCGTTGATGGGGTGGACAGGACATCCTATGGCTACACCTTC. Translated, it gives CSVDGVDRTSYGYTF.

This clonotype was recorded a few times. This rearrangement joins TRBV20-1 to TRBJ1-5, with TRBD1 as a possible D gene (5 bases). Germline loops: CDR1 DFQATT, CDR2 SNEGSKA (reference sequence). V lost 4 bases to trimming and J lost 1 base, with 8 bases between them. This CDR3 region has 13 residues. The CDR3 region is CSAIRDSNQPQHF. In nucleotides, the CDR3 is TGCAGTGCTATCAGGGACAGCAATCAGCCCCAGCATTTT.

The J gene is TRBJ1-6, the V gene TRBV5-1, with D possibly TRBD1 on 5 matching bases. The germline V gene encodes CDR1 SGHRS and CDR2 YFSETQ. The CDR3 consists of 16 residues. V lost 4 bases and J 11 bases, leaving 22 bases between the germline ends. The chain's CDR3 is CASSPETSGTGAPLHF. The CDR3 region has the DNA TGCGCCAGCAGCCCAGAAACGTCGGGAACGGGGGCACCCCTCCACTTT. Drawing the rest from reference TRBV5-1 and TRBJ1-6, the complete variable domain is KAGVTQTPRYLIKTRGQQVTLSCSPISGHRSVSWYQQTPGQGLQFLFEYFSETQRNKGNFPGRFSGRQFSNSRSEMNVSTLELGDSALYLCASSPETSGTGAPLHFGNGTRLTVT.

This clonotype was detected ten times or more. The chain uses TRBV4-1 and TRBJ2-7; 7 positions agree with TRBD1. The V gene's germline CDR1 is MGHRA and CDR2 YSYEKL. V was clipped by 5 bases and J by 0 bases; unmatched bases: 7. This CDR3 spans 15 amino acids. The CDR3 protein is CASSILTGSSYEQYF. DNA of the CDR3: TGCGCCAGCAGCATCCTGACAGGGAGCTCCTACGAGCAGTACTTC.

This clonotype occurred a few times. The chain recombines TRBV28 with TRBJ2-7; 7 bases agree with TRBD2. The J segment lost 2 bases and the V segment lost 8 bases, leaving 12 bases of the junction unmatched. Germline V CDR1 and CDR2: MDHEN, SYDVKM. The CDR3 consists of 15 residues. The CDR3 is CASSGARGRAYEQYF. The CDR3 DNA reads as TGTGCCAGCTCCGGGGCCCGGGGGAGGGCCTACGAGCAGTACTTC.

The chain is built from TRBV4-2 and TRBJ2-1, with D unresolved. This CDR3 has 19 residues. Trimming left V 0 bases short and J 1 base short, with 19 bases between. Germline CDR1 reads LGHNA; CDR2 reads YNFKEQ. CDR3 region: CASSQDPLVGVGSYNEQFF. The CDR3 nucleotides are TGTGCCAGCAGCCAAGACCCGCTAGTCGGAGTTGGATCCTACAATGAGCAGTTCTTC.

As regards this clonotype: With a much larger clone just one base away, this may be a read error. The rearrangement uses TRBV6-6 and TRBJ2-3; D not resolved. This CDR3 is built from 15 residues. Germline lookup yields CDR1 MNHNY and CDR2 SVGAGI (reference sequence). The CDR3 reads CASSPTLTGTDMQYF. For the CDR3, the DNA is TGTGCCAGCAGCCCGACCCTCACCGGCACAGATATGCAGTATTTT.

This clonotype showed up many times. CDR3 protein: CASSYALASEQYF. The DNA of the CDR3 is TGTGCCAGCAGTTACGCGCTAGCTTCCGAGCAGTACTTC. V is TRBV6-2 or TRBV6-3 and J is TRBJ2-7; D is perhaps TRBD2 (5 bases). The V end lost 2 bases, the J end lost 6 bases, and 11 bases lay between the germline ends. The CDR3 runs 13 residues. Looked up from germline, CDR1 is MNHEY and CDR2 is SVGEGT.